These 19 T cell receptor beta chains originate from one sample sequenced in a study of T cell responses to AZD1222 COVID-19 vaccine (dated by TCRdb to the early 2020s). Explained via the paper, the time point label denotes: baseline before first vaccination. The library relied on the immunoSEQ multiplex PCR assay. Sourced from immuneACCESS, this table was stored by TCRdb with only in-frame sequences that have V and J called. A share of the clones is absent; for the studies checked, an unresolved V gene accounts for under half, and the remainder has no known explanation. Across this sample there are roughly 130,000 clones, with approximately 86% seen only once. The ten largest clonotypes hold about 12% of the sample. This specimen consisted of peripheral blood, obtained on day 0 of AZD1222 vaccination. The receptors here all came from an adult in good health.

CDR3 residues: CASSKEQGTNTEAFF. CDR3 DNA sequence: TGCGCCAGCAGCAAGGAACAGGGGACGAACACTGAAGCTTTCTTT. The chain links TRBV5-1 to TRBJ1-1; 7 nucleotides match TRBD1. The CDR3 is made up of 15 amino acids. V lost 4 bases to trimming and J lost 1 base; unmatched junction nucleotides: 7. CDR1 is SGHRS, CDR2 YFSETQ, per germline.

This clone was picked up one time. V and J are TRBV7-2 and TRBJ2-3; D perhaps matches TRBD1 (5 bases). Germline CDR1 reads SGHTA; CDR2 reads FQGNSA. The CDR3 extends over 13 amino acids. The V and J ends lost 6 bases and 1 base respectively, with 8 bases between them. The CDR3 spells CASSQGGTDTQYF. The CDR3, as DNA: TGTGCCAGCAGTCAAGGGGGCACAGATACGCAGTATTTT.

This clone was recorded once. The V gene is TRBV25-1, the J gene TRBJ2-7; D might be TRBD2 (5 bases). Between the trimmed V and J ends, which lost 0 bases and 3 bases, there was a span of 6 bases. The CDR3 is made up of 13 amino acids. The germline V gene encodes CDR1 MGHDK and CDR2 SYGVNS. The CDR3 spells CASSEYGGYEQYF. CDR3 nucleotide sequence: TGTGCCAGCAGTGAATATGGAGGCTACGAGCAGTACTTC.

The V and J genes are TRBV5-1 and TRBJ1-4, with a tentative D call TRBD1 (6 bases). Per germline, CDR1 SGHRS and CDR2 YFSETQ. Trimming cost V 1 base and J 8 bases, with 12 bases left between them. The CDR3 loop spans 14 amino acids. Here the CDR3 DNA reads TGCGCCAGCAGCTTGAGGGGGGGCGAGGAAAAACTGTTTTTT. Its protein product is CASSLRGGEEKLFF. Full variable domain (remainder filled in from reference TRBV5-1 and TRBJ1-4): KAGVTQTPRYLIKTRGQQVTLSCSPISGHRSVSWYQQTPGQGLQFLFEYFSETQRNKGNFPGRFSGRQFSNSRSEMNVSTLELGDSALYLCASSLRGGEEKLFFGSGTQLSVL.

The chain has TRBV9 and TRBJ2-1, with 7 bases fitting TRBD1. This CDR3 comprises 15 residues. The V gene's germline CDR1 is SGDLS and CDR2 YYNGEE. The junction had 9 bases not matched to a gene; V was cut back by 6 bases and J by 3 bases. CDR3 protein: CASTTSGTVYNEQFF. CDR3 nucleotide sequence: TGTGCCAGCACCACATCCGGGACAGTCTACAATGAGCAGTTCTTC. The complete variable domain, with remaining parts taken from reference TRBV9 and TRBJ2-1, reads DSGVTQTPKHLITATGQRVTLRCSPRSGDLSVYWYQQSLDQGLQFLIQYYNGEERAKGNILERFSAQQFPDLHSELNLSSLELGDSALYFCASTTSGTVYNEQFFGPGTRLTVL.

The rearrangement links TRBV30 to TRBJ2-7; no clear D. Trimming removed 1 base at V and 1 base at J, with 8 bases between. The V gene's germline CDR1 is GTSNPN and CDR2 SVGIG (reference sequence). There are 13 residues in the CDR3. CDR3 loop: CAWSARNSYEQYF. The CDR3 region has the DNA TGTGCCTGGAGTGCTCGGAATTCCTACGAGCAGTACTTC.

The chain is built from TRBV3-1 (or the pseudogene TRBV3-2) and TRBJ2-7; 9 bases map to TRBD1. Germline V gene data show CDR1 as LGHDT and CDR2 as YNNKEL (reference sequence). V was pared by 3 bases and J by 3 bases, with 9 bases of the junction left unmatched. The CDR3 spans 16 residues. The CDR3 reads CASSQHRTGEGYEQYF. Written as DNA, the CDR3 is TGTGCCAGCAGCCAGCACCGGACAGGGGAAGGCTACGAGCAGTACTTC.

This clone was picked up a small number of times. This sequence joins TRBV19 and TRBJ1-2; 9 bases are shared with TRBD1. The V segment lost 4 bases and the J segment 3 bases; nucleotides outside the gene matches: 6. The CDR3 is 15 residues long. CDR1 is LNHDA and CDR2 is SQIVND in the germline V gene (reference sequence). The CDR3 region is CASSNPGQGDYGYTF. Written as DNA, the CDR3 is TGTGCCAGTAGTAACCCGGGACAGGGAGACTATGGCTACACCTTC.

Here the CDR3 reads CASSAGGTGGETQYF. The CDR3 region has the DNA TGTGCCAGCAGCGCAGGAGGGACAGGGGGGGAGACCCAGTACTTC. The chain joins TRBV9 to TRBJ2-5; 11 bases map to TRBD1. This CDR3 comprises 15 residues. Germline V gene sequence: CDR1 SGDLS, CDR2 YYNGEE. Unmatched junction bases numbered 6, after V lost 3 bases and J lost 5 bases. Drawing the rest from reference TRBV9 and TRBJ2-5, the complete variable domain is DSGVTQTPKHLITATGQRVTLRCSPRSGDLSVYWYQQSLDQGLQFLIQYYNGEERAKGNILERFSAQQFPDLHSELNLSSLELGDSALYFCASSAGGTGGETQYFGPGTRLLVL.

The chain has TRBV13 and TRBJ2-1; TRBD2 is a possible D gene (5 bases). CDR1 is PRHDT and CDR2 is FYEKMQ in the germline V gene (reference sequence). The CDR3 totals 14 residues. V was pared by 4 bases and J by 8 bases, with 15 bases between. Here the CDR3 reads CASSSLVSRDEQFF. DNA for the CDR3: TGTGCCAGCAGCTCCCTAGTTTCGAGGGATGAGCAGTTCTTC.

The chain has TRBV6-1 and TRBJ2-3; D ambiguous. The CDR3 has 15 amino acids. V was clipped by 0 bases and J by 0 bases, with 7 bases between them. The germline gives CDR1 MNHNS, CDR2 SASEGT. Written as DNA, the CDR3 is TGTGCCAGCAGTGAAGCCTGGGCGAGCACAGATACGCAGTATTTT. It encodes CASSEAWASTDTQYF.

This chain joins TRBV20-1 and TRBJ2-5; D call uncertain. With 6 bases removed from V and 9 bases from J, the gap between germline ends came to 11 bases. Germline V gene lookup returns CDR1 DFQATT and CDR2 SNEGSKA (reference sequence). The CDR3 spans 10 residues. CDR3: CSAVSSPQYF. DNA for the CDR3: TGCAGTGCGGTTTCCAGTCCCCAGTACTTC.

The chain has TRBV14 and TRBJ1-2; the D is unclear. The CDR3 extends over 14 amino acids. In germline, CDR1 is SGHDN, CDR2 FVKESK. Between the trimmed V and J ends, which lost 4 bases and 4 bases, there was a span of 13 bases. The CDR3 DNA reads as TGTGCCAGCAGCCCCCTTGTGAGCGTCTATGGCTACACCTTC. Its translation is CASSPLVSVYGYTF.

This chain uses TRBV7-9 with TRBJ2-3; 8 bases align to TRBD1. The CDR3 has 15 amino acids. In germline, CDR1 is SEHNR, CDR2 FQNEAQ (reference sequence). V shed 4 bases, J shed 7 bases, and the junction held 10 bases outside the gene matches. Written as DNA, the CDR3 is TGTGCCAGCAGCTCCTCCGGGACAGGTCTAAATACGCAGTATTTT. It yields the protein CASSSSGTGLNTQYF.

The rearrangement uses TRBV7-3 and TRBJ2-1; a weak D match, TRBD2 (6 bases). This CDR3 spans 14 amino acids. V was cut by 1 base and J by 15 bases, with 19 bases left in between. Germline values: CDR1 SGHTA, CDR2 FQGTGA. Here the CDR3 DNA reads TGTGCCAGCAGCTTAAGTCGCCTGACTAGTCCCCTGTTCTTC. Encoded protein: CASSLSRLTSPLFF.

This chain connects TRBV6-5 to TRBJ2-7, with D unresolved. CDR1 and CDR2 (germline): MNHEY, SVGAGI. Trimming cost V 7 bases and J 4 bases, with 8 bases left between them. The length of the CDR3 is 11 residues. The CDR3 region has the DNA TGTGCCAGCACCGAAGGTTACGAGCAGTACTTC. It is translated as CASTEGYEQYF.

The rearrangement links TRBV19 to TRBJ1-5; TRBD1 matches 8 bases. V was pared by 3 bases and J by 3 bases, with 22 bases of the junction left unmatched. The CDR3 spans 21 residues. Germline V gene lookup returns CDR1 LNHDA and CDR2 SQIVND (reference sequence). The CDR3 coding sequence is TGTGCCAGTAGTATCTCCCGATCACCAGGACAGGGCCGTCGATACAATCAGCCCCAGCATTTT. It encodes CASSISRSPGQGRRYNQPQHF.

This CDR3 is CATREWGGDYTF. Written as DNA, the CDR3 is TGTGCCACCCGCGAGTGGGGCGGCGACTACACCTTC. The J gene is TRBJ1-2, the V gene TRBV27, with a possible D match to TRBD1 (5 bases). This CDR3 is 12 amino acids long. Deletions cut 10 bases from V and 10 bases from J, with 19 bases between. Germline CDR1 MNHEY, CDR2 SMNVEV (reference sequence).

This clone was observed a handful of times. V is TRBV6-4 and J is TRBJ2-2, with 10 bases lining up with TRBD2. The germline V gene has CDR1 MRHNA and CDR2 SNTAGT. J was trimmed by 4 bases and V by 3 bases; bases with no gene match: 2. This CDR3 is 15 amino acids long. This CDR3 is CASSELAGSTGELFF. In nucleotides, the CDR3 is TGTGCCAGCAGTGAACTAGCGGGGTCCACCGGGGAGCTGTTTTTT.